This T cell receptor (beta chain) was captured by sequencing in a study of human T cells and chemical hapten exposure. Overall study findings and caveats: Expanded TCRs made up significantly more big CDR3 similarity clusters than controls did.

In TCRdb, the RACE reads were re-called with MiXCR into one record per CDR3 protein. The table records some 190,000 distinct CDR3 sequences, approximately 20% of them present only once. CDR1 and CDR2 (germline): SGHAT, FQDESV (reference sequence). This CDR3 contains 16 residues. Trimming took 1 base from V and 8 from J; bases not matched to a gene: 10. Concerning this clonotype itself: Its cognate antigen is unknown.

Stated time point: patch test 1, 2 weeks after DPC sensitization. Noted treatment: therapeutic diphenylcyclopropenone sensitization with weekly scalp DPC. The gene calls are TRBV11-1 and TRBJ2-2; 7 bases agree with TRBD2. This clonotype was sampled from a woman aged 45-59 years with alopecia areata. Some clones in this sample may be carry-over from other donors' samples. Sequences were derived from whole blood, sampled in connection with sensitization to the hapten diphenylcyclopropenone (DPC). The CDR3 bases are TGTGCCAGCAGCTTAGAAGCGGGACCCACGGGAGGGGAGCTGTTTTTT. This codes for CASSLEAGPTGGELFF.